The sequence of this T cell receptor (beta chain) was determined in a study of cytomegalovirus exposure and HLA in healthy donors. At the level of the study: Of more than 350 genotyped donors, about 81% clustered with self-reported Caucasian donors.

Study-level results: HLA allele associations emerged for some 16,000 TCR beta sequences in a later analysis, at 0.05 false discovery rate.

Per germline, CDR1 MNHEY and CDR2 SMNVEV (reference sequence). The CDR3 covers 15 residues. V trimming: 6 bases; J trimming: 0 bases; junction bases outside the gene matches: 6. The PCR employed 60 Vbeta primers together with 13 Jbeta primers. Method: immunoSEQ multiplex PCR; TCRdb's copy keeps in-frame clones and lacks some. The table shows 110,000 to 150,000 clones, with around 80% occurring only once. Points on this clone: Its antigen is not identified.

The rearrangement joins TRBV27 to TRBJ1-1, with TRBD1 identical over 8 bases. Sequencing was carried out using PBMCs. This sequence was found in a man younger than 45 in good health and CMV-seronegative. The CDR3 is CASRIQGEMNTEAFF. For the CDR3, the DNA is TGTGCCAGCAGGATACAGGGGGAGATGAACACTGAAGCTTTCTTT.